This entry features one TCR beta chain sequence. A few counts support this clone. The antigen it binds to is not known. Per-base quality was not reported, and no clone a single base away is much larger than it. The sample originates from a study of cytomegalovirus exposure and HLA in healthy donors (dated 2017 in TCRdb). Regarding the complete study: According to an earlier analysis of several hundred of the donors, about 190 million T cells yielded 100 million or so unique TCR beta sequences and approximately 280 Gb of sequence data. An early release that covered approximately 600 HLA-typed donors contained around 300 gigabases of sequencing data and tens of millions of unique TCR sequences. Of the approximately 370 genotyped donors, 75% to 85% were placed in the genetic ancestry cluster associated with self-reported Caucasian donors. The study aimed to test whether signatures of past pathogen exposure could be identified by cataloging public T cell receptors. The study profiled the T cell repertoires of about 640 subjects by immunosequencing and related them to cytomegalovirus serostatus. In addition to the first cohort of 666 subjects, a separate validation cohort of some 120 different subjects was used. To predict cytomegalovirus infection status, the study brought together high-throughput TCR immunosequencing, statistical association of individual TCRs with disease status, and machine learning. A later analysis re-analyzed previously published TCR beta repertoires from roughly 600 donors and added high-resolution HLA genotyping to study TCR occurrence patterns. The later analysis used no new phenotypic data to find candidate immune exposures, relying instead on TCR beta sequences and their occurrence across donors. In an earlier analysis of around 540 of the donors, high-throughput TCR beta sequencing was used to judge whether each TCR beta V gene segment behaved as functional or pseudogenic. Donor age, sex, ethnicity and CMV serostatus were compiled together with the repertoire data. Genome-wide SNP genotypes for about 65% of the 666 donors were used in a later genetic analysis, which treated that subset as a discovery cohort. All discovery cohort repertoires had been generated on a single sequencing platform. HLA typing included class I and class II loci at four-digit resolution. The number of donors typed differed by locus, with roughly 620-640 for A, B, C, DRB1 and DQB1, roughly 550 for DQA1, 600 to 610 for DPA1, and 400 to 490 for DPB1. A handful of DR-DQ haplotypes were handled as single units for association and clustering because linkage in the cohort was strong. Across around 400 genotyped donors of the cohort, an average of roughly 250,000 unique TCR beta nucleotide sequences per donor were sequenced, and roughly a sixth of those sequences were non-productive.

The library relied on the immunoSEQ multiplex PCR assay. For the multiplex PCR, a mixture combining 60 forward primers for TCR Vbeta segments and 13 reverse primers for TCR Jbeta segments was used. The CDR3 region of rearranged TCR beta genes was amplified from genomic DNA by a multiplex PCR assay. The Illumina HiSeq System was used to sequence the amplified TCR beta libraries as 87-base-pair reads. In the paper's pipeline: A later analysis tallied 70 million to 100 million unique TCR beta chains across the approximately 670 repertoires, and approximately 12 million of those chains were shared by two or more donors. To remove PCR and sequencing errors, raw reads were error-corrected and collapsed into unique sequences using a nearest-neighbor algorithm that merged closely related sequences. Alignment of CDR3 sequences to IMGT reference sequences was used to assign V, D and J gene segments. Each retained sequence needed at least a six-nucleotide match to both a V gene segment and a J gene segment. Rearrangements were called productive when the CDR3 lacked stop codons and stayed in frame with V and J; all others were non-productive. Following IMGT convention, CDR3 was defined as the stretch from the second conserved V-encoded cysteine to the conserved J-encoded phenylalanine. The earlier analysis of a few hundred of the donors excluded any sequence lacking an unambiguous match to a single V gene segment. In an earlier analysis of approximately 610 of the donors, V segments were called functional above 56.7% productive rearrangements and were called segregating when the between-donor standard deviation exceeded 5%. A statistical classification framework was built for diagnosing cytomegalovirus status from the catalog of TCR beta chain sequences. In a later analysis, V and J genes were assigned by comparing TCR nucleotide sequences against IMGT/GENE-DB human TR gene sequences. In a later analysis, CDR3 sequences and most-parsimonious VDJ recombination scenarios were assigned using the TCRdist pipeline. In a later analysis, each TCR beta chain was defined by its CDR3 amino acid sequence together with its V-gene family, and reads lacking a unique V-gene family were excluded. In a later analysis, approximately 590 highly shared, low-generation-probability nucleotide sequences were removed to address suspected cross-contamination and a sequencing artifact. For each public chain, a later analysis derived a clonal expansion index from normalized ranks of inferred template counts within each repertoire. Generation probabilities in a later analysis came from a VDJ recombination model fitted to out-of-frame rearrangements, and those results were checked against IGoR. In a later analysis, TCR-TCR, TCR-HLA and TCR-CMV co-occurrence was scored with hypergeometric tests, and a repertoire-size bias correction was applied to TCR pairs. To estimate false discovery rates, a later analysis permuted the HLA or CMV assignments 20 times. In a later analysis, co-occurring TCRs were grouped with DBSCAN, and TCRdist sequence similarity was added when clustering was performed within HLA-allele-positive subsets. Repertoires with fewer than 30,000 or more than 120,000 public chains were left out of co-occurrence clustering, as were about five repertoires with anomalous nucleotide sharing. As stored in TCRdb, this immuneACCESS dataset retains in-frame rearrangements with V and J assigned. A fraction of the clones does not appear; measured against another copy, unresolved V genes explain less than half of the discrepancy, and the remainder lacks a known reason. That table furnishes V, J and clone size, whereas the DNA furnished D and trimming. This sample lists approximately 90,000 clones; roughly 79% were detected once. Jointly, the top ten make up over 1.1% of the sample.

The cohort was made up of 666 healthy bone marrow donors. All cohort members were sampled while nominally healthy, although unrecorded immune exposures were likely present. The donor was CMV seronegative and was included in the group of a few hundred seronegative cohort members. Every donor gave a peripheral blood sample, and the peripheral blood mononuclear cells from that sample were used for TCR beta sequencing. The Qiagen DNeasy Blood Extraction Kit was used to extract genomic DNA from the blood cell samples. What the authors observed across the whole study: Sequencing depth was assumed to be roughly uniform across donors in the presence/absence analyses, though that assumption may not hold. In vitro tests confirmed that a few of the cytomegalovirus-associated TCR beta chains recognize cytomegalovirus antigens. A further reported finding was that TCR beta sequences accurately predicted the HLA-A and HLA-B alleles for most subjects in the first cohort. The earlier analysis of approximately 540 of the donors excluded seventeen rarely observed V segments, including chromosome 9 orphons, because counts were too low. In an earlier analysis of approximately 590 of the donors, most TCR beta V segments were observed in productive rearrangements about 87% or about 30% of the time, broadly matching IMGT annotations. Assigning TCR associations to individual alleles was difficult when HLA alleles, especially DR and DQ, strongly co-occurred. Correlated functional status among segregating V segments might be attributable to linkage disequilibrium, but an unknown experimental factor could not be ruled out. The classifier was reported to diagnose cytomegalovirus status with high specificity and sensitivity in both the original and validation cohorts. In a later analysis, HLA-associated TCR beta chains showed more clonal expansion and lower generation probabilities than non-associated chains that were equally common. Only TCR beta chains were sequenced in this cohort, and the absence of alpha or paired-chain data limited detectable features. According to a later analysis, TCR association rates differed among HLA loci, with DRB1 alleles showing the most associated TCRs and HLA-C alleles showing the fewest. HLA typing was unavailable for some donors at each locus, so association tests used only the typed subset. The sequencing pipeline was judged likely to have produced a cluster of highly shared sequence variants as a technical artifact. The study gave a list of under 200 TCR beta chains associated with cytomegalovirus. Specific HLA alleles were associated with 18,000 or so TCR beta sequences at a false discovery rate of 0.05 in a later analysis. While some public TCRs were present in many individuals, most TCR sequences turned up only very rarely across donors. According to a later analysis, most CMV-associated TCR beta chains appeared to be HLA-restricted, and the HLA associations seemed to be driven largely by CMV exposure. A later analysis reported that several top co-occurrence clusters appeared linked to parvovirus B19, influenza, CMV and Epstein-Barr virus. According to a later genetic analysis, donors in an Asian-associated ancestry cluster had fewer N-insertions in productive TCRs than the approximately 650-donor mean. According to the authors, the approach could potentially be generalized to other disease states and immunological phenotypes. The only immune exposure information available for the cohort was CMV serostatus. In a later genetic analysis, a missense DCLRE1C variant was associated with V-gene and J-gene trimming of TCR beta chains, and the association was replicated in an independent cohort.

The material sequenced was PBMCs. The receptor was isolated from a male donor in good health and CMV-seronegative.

In nucleotide form, the sequence is TGTGCCAGTACCACCATGGGGGGGAATCAGCCCCAGCATTTT. Its protein product is CASTTMGGNQPQHF. This chain joins TRBV19 to TRBJ1-5, with a weak D call of TRBD1 (5 bases match). CDR3 length: 14 amino acids, cysteine to phenylalanine. CDR3 DNA only is kept here, 42 bases in frame from base 1. The junction shows trimming of 7 bases on V and 4 bases on J, plus 14 bases between the germline ends. CDR1 and CDR2 are read off the germline V gene (reference sequence) as LNHDA and SQIVND.